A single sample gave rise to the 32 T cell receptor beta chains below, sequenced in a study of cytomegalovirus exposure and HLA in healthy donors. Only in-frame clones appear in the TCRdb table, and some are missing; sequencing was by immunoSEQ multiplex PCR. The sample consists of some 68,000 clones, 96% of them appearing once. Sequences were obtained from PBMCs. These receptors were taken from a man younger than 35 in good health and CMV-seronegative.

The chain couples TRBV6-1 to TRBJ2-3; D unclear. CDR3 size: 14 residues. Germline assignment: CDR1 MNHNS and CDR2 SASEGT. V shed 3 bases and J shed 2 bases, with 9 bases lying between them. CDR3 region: CASSDGFITDTQYF. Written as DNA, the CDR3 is TGTGCCAGCAGTGACGGGTTTATCACAGATACGCAGTATTTT.

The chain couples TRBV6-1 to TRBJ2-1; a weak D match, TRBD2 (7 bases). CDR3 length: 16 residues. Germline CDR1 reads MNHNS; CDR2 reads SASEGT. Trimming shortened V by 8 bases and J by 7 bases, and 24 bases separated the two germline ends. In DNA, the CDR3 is TGTGCCAGCGGGGAAGCGGGACATCTGGCTCGGAATGAGCAGTTCTTC. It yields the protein CASGEAGHLARNEQFF.

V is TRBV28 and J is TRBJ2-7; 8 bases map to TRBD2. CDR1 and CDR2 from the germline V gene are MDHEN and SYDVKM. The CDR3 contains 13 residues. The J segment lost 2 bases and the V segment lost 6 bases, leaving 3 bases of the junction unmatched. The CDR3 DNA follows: TGTGCCAGCAGCCTGCGGGGGGCCTACGAGCAGTACTTC. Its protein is CASSLRGAYEQYF.

The CDR3 DNA is TGTGCCAGCAGCGTTCAAGATCTCGGCACTGAAGCTTTCTTT. It codes for CASSVQDLGTEAFF. This chain connects TRBV2 to TRBJ1-1; D unclear. This CDR3 is 14 amino acids long. The V end was cut by 6 bases, the J end by 4 bases, with 15 bases between. Germline V gene lookup returns CDR1 SNHLY and CDR2 FYNNEI.

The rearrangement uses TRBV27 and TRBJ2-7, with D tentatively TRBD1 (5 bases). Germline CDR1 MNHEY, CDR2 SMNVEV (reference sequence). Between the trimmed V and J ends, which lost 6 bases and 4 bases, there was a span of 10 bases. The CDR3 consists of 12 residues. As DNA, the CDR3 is TGTGCCAGCAGCCCAACAGGTTACGAGCAGTACTTC. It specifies CASSPTGYEQYF.

The CDR3: CASSSGSLSYEQYF. CDR3 DNA: TGTGCCAGCAGTAGCGGCAGCCTTTCCTACGAGCAGTACTTC. The V and J genes are TRBV28 and TRBJ2-7; possibly TRBD2 for D (5 bases). This CDR3 comprises 14 residues. Deletions cut 5 bases from V and 1 base from J, with 12 bases between. Germline V CDR1 and CDR2: MDHEN, SYDVKM.

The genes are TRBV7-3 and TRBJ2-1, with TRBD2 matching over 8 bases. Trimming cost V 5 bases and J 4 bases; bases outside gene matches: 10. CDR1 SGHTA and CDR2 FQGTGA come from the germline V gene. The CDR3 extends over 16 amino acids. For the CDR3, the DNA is TGTGCCAGCAGCATCAACCCAGCGGGAGCGTACAATGAGCAGTTCTTC. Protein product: CASSINPAGAYNEQFF.

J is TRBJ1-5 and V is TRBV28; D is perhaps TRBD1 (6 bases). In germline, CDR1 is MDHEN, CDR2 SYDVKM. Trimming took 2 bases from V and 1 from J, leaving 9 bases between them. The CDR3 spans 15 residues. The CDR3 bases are TGTGCCAGCAGTTTACTCACAGGGAGCAATCAGCCCCAGCATTTT. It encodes CASSLLTGSNQPQHF.

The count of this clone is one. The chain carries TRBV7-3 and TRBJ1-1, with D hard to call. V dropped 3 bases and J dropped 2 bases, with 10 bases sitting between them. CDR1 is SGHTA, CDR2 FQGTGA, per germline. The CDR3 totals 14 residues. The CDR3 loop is CASSFVQKNTEAFF. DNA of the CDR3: TGTGCCAGCAGCTTTGTACAGAAAAACACTGAAGCTTTCTTT.

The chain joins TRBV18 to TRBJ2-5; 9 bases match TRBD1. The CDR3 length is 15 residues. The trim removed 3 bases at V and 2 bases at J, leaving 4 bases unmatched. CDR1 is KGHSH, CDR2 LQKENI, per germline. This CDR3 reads CASSPGTGQQETQYF. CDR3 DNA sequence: TGTGCCAGCTCACCCGGGACAGGGCAACAAGAGACCCAGTACTTC.

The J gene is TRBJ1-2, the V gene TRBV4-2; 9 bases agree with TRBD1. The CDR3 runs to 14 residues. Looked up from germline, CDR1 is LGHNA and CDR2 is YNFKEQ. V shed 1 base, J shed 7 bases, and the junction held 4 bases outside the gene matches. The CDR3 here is CASSQGTGVAGYTF. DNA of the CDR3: TGTGCCAGCAGCCAAGGGACAGGGGTGGCTGGCTACACCTTC.

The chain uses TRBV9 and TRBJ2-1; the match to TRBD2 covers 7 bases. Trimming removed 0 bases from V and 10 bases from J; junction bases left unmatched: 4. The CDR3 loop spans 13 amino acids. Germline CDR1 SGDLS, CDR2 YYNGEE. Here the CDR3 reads CASSVEPAGEQFF. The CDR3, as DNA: TGTGCCAGCAGCGTAGAGCCAGCGGGAGAGCAGTTCTTC.

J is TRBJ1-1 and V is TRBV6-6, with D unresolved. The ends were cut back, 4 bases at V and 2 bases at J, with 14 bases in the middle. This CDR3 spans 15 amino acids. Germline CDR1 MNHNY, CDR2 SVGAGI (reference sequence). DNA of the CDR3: TGTGCCAGCAGTTCCCCCGGTACCTTCAACACTGAAGCTTTCTTT. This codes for CASSSPGTFNTEAFF.

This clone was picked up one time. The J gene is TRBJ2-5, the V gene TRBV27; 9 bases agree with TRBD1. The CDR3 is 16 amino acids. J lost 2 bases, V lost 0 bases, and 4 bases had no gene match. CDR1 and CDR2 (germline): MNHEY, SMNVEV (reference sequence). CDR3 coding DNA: TGTGCCAGCAGTTTATCCCCGACAGGGGGACAAGAGACCCAGTACTTC. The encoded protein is CASSLSPTGGQETQYF.

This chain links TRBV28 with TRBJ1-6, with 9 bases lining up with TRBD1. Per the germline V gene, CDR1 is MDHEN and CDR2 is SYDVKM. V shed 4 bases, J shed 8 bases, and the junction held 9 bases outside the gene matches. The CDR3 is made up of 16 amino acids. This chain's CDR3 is CASSSPTGGLDSPLHF. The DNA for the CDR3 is TGTGCCAGCAGTTCCCCGACAGGGGGTTTGGATTCACCCCTCCACTTT.

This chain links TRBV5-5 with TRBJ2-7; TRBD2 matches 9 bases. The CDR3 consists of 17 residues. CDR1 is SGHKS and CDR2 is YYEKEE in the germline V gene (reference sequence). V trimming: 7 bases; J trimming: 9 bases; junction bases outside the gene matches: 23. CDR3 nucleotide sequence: TGTGCCAGCGAATATGGGACTAGCCTCAACCCACGGGCTGTGCAGTACTTC. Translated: CASEYGTSLNPRAVQYF.

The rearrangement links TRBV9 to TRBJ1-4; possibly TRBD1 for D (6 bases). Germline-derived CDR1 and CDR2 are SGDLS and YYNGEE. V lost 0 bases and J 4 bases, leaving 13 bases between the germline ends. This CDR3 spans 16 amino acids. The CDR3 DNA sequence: TGTGCCAGCAGCGTAGCTACAGGGACCTATAATGAAAAACTGTTTTTT. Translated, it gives CASSVATGTYNEKLFF.

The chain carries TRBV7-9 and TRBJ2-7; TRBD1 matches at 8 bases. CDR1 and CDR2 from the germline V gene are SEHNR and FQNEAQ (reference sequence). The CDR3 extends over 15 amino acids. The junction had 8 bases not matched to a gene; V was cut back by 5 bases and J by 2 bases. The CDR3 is CASSPRDRPPYEQYF. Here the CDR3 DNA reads TGTGCCAGCAGCCCCCGGGACAGGCCCCCCTACGAGCAGTACTTC.

For the CDR3, the DNA is TGTGCCAGCAGGTCAACCGACACCCCCTGGACTGAAGCTTTCTTT. Protein product: CASRSTDTPWTEAFF. V and J are TRBV27 and TRBJ1-1; D gene uncertain. This CDR3 has 15 amino acids. V was shortened by 6 bases and J by 5 bases, with 19 bases between the two germline ends. CDR1 and CDR2 (germline): MNHEY, SMNVEV (reference sequence).

The CDR3 protein is CASTLGQSPYEQYF. For the CDR3, the DNA is TGTGCCAGCACGCTGGGCCAGTCCCCCTACGAGCAGTACTTC. The chain uses TRBV7-2 and TRBJ2-7; no firm D call. Per the germline V gene, CDR1 is SGHTA and CDR2 is FQGNSA. The CDR3 has 14 residues. Trimming cost V 7 bases and J 2 bases, with 15 bases left between them.

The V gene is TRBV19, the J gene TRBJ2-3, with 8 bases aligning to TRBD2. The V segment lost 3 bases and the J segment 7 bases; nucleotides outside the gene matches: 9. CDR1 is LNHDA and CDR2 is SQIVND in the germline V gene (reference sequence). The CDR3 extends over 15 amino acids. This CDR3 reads CASSIASGFLNTQYF. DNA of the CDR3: TGTGCCAGTAGTATTGCTAGCGGGTTTTTGAATACGCAGTATTTT.

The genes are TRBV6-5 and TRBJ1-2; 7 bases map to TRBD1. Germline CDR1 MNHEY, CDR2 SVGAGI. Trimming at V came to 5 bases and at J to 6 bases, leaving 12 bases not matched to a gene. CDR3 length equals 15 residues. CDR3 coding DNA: TGTGCCAGCAGTCCACGACAGGGACACTTGGATGGCTACACCTTC. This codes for CASSPRQGHLDGYTF.

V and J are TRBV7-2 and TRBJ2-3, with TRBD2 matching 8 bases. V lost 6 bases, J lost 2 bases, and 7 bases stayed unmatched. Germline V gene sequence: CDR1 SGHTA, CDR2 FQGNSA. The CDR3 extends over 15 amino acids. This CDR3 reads CASSLSSGDTDTQYF. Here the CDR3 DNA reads TGTGCCAGCAGTCTGAGTAGCGGGGACACAGATACGCAGTATTTT.

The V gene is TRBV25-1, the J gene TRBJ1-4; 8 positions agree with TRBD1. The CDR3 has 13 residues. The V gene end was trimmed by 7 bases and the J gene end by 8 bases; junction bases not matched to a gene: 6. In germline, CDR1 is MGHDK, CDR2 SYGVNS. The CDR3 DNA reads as TGTGCCAGCAATGGACAGGGTCGAGAAAAACTGTTTTTT. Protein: CASNGQGREKLFF. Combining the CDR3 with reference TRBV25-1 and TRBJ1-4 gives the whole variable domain EADIYQTPRYLVIGTGKKITLECSQTMGHDKMYWYQQDPGMELHLIHYSYGVNSTEKGDLSSESTVSRIRTEHFPLTLESARPSHTSQYLCASNGQGREKLFFGSGTQLSVL.

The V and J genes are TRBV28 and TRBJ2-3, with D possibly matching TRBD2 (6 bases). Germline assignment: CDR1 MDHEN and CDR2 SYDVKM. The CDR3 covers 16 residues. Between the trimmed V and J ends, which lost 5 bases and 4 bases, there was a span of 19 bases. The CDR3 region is CASSPLPGSSADTQYF. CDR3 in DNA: TGTGCCAGCAGTCCTCTTCCCGGGAGTAGCGCAGATACGCAGTATTTT.

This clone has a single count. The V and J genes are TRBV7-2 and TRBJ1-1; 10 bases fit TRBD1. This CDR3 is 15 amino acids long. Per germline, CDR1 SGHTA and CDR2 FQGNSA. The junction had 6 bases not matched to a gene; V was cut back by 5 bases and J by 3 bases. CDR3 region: CASSTGQGRYTEAFF. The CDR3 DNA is TGTGCCAGCAGCACGGGACAGGGGCGTTACACTGAAGCTTTCTTT. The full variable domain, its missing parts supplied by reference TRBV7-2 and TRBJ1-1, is GAGVSQSPSNKVTEKGKDVELRCDPISGHTALYWYRQSLGQGLEFLIYFQGNSAPDKSGLPSDRFSAERTGGSVSTLTIQRTQQEDSAVYLCASSTGQGRYTEAFFGQGTRLTVV.

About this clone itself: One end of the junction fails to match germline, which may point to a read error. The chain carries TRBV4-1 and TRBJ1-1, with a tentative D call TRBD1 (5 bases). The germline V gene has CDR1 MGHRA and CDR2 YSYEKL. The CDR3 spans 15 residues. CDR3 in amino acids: CASSQDLGGNSEAFF. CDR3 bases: TGCGCCAGCAGCCAAGATTTGGGGGGGAACTCTGAAGCTTTCTTT.

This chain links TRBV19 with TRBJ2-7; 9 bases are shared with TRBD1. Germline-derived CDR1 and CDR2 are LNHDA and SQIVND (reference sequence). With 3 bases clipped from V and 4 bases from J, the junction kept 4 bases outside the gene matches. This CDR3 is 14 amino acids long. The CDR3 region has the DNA TGTGCCAGTAGTATCGGGACAGGGCGGTACGAGCAGTACTTC. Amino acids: CASSIGTGRYEQYF.

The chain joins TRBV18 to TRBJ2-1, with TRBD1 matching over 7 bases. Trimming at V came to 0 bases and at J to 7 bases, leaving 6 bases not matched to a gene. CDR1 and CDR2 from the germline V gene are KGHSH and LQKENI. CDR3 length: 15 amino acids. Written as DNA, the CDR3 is TGTGCCAGCTCACCACCGCGACAGGGATCGAATGAGCAGTTCTTC. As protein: CASSPPRQGSNEQFF.

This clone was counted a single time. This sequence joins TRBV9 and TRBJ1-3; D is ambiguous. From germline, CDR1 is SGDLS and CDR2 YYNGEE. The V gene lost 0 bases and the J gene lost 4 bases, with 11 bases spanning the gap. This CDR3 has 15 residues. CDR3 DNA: TGTGCCAGCAGCGTAGCTACGGGGAGAGGAAACACCATATATTTT. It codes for CASSVATGRGNTIYF. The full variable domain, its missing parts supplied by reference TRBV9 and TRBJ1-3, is DSGVTQTPKHLITATGQRVTLRCSPRSGDLSVYWYQQSLDQGLQFLIQYYNGEERAKGNILERFSAQQFPDLHSELNLSSLELGDSALYFCASSVATGRGNTIYFGEGSWLTVV.

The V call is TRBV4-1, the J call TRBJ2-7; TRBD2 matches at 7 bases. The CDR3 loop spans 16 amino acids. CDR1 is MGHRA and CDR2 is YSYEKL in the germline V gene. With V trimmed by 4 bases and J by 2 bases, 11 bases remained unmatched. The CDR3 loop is CASSPREQGTPYEQYF. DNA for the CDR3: TGCGCCAGCAGCCCGCGGGAGCAGGGAACACCCTACGAGCAGTACTTC.

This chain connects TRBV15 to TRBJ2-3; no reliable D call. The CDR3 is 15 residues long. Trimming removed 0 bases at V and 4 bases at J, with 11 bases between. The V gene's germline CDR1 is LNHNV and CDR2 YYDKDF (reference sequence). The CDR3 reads CATSRERRSADTQYF. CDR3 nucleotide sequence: TGTGCCACCAGCAGAGAGAGGCGCAGTGCAGATACGCAGTATTTT.